The subject of this entry is one TCR beta chain. The data are from a study of T cell responses to AZD1222 COVID-19 vaccine. The CDR3 loop spans 15 amino acids. The V and J ends lost 4 bases and 2 bases, in that order; junction bases with no gene match: 8. CDR1 is SGHRS and CDR2 is YFSETQ in the germline V gene. Here immunoSEQ multiplex PCR was the method, and the copy in TCRdb shows in-frame clones only, minus some. This table holds 150,000 to 200,000 clones, about 89% found once. V gene TRBV5-1 combines with J gene TRBJ1-2; 7 bases map to TRBD1. The sequence was collected from an adult in good health. This specimen consisted of peripheral blood, obtained on day 0 of MenACWY control vaccination. The CDR3 DNA sequence: TGCGCCAGCAGCCCGGGACAGTCCTCCAACTATGGCTACACCTTC. Residues: CASSPGQSSNYGYTF.